The 4 T cell receptor beta chains below all came from one sample that was sequenced in a study of cytomegalovirus exposure and HLA in healthy donors. Primers included in the PCR were 60 Vbeta and 13 Jbeta primers. The data were produced by immunoSEQ multiplex PCR, yet TCRdb's version contains in-frame clones alone and is incomplete. Of about 280,000 clones listed, roughly 90% are singletons. Specimen: PBMCs. These receptors all stem from a woman aged 18-29 years in good health and CMV-seronegative.

This sequence joins TRBV18 and TRBJ2-7; tentative D call: TRBD2 (5 bases). Trimming removed 5 bases from V and 6 bases from J, with 26 bases in between. This CDR3 is built from 17 residues. In germline, CDR1 is KGHSH, CDR2 LQKENI. In DNA form, the CDR3 reads TGTGCCAGCTCATCAGTTCTCAACCGGGAAAGTTCCGGCGAGCAGTACTTC. It encodes CASSSVLNRESSGEQYF.

V and J are TRBV4-1 and TRBJ1-6; TRBD1 aligns across 10 bases. Per germline, CDR1 MGHRA and CDR2 YSYEKL. The CDR3 consists of 18 residues. Losses at the gene ends were 0 bases for V and 6 bases for J; bases not matched to a gene: 8. The CDR3 sequence: CASSQDLYRDRGNSPLHF. The CDR3 DNA follows: TGCGCCAGCAGCCAAGATCTTTACCGGGACAGGGGTAATTCACCCCTCCACTTT.

The count of this clone is one. This chain connects TRBV10-3 to TRBJ1-2; no clear D. The CDR3 contains 13 residues. V lost 0 bases and J lost 3, with 5 bases in between. Germline V gene data show CDR1 as ENHRY and CDR2 as SYGVKD. CDR3 in amino acids: CAISESSDYGYTF. The CDR3 region has the DNA TGTGCCATCAGTGAGTCGTCAGACTATGGCTACACCTTC.

V usage is TRBV12-5 and J usage is TRBJ2-1, with 9 bases matching TRBD1. This CDR3 contains 14 residues. Germline trimming cut 4 bases from V and 15 bases from J; bases unmatched to any gene: 13. Germline CDR1 LGHNT, CDR2 FRNRAP. CDR3 in amino acids: CASGSLRTGGGRFF. CDR3 bases: TGTGCTAGTGGTTCGTTGCGAACAGGGGGCGGGCGGTTCTTC.